These 12 T cell receptor beta chains originate from one sample sequenced in a study of PD-L1 blockade in urothelial cancer. Time point in this sample: peripheral blood 6 weeks after treatment start. Some clones are missing from TCRdb's copy, which holds only in-frame ones; the method was immunoSEQ multiplex PCR. Of around 100,000 clones listed, under 95% were seen once; the top ten hold more than 3%. Material: PBMCs, obtained around atezolizumab (anti-PD-L1) treatment. The receptors come from a man aged 60 to 75 with urothelial cancer.

The rearrangement uses TRBV30 and TRBJ2-3; 10 bases are a match to TRBD2. Trimming took 3 bases from V and 2 from J; bases not matched to a gene: 2. CDR1 and CDR2 (germline): GTSNPN, SVGIG (reference sequence). The CDR3 contains 14 residues. This CDR3 is CAWSSGGATDTQYF. The CDR3 DNA follows: TGTGCCTGGAGCAGCGGGGGGGCCACAGATACGCAGTATTTT. Full variable domain (outside the CDR3, taken from reference TRBV30 and TRBJ2-3): SQTIHQWPATLVQPVGSPLSLECTVEGTSNPNLYWYRQAAGRGLQLLFYSVGIGQISSEVPQNLSASRPQDRQFILSSKKLLLSDSGFYLCAWSSGGATDTQYFGPGTRLTVL.

The chain's CDR3 is CASSEDRDTIYEQYF. In nucleotides, the CDR3 is TGTGCCAGCAGTGAAGATCGGGACACAATCTACGAGCAGTACTTC. The genes are TRBV6-1 and TRBJ2-7, with a weak D call TRBD1 (6 bases). Trimming took 1 base from V and 3 from J, leaving 13 bases between them. Germline values: CDR1 MNHNS, CDR2 SASEGT. The CDR3 loop spans 15 amino acids.

The rearrangement uses TRBV5-4 and TRBJ2-3, with 7 positions matching TRBD2. CDR3 length equals 16 residues. Germline CDR1 and CDR2: SGHNT and YYREEE (reference sequence). After removal of 1 base from V and 2 bases from J, the junction contained 7 bases not matched to a gene. The CDR3 loop reads CASSLSSGTTTDTQYF. The DNA of the CDR3 is TGTGCCAGCAGCTTGAGTTCCGGGACTACCACAGATACGCAGTATTTT.

This chain links TRBV15 with TRBJ1-1, with a possible D match to TRBD1 (5 bases). The CDR3 sequence is 15 residues long. Germline CDR1 reads LNHNV; CDR2 reads YYDKDF (reference sequence). V shed 2 bases and J shed 7 bases, with 17 bases lying between them. As DNA, the CDR3 is TGTGCCACCAGCAGATCGGTGGCGGGGGTCAATGAAGCTTTCTTT. This gives the protein CATSRSVAGVNEAFF.

V usage is TRBV5-4 and J usage is TRBJ2-5, with D perhaps matching TRBD2 (6 bases). Germline CDR1 and CDR2: SGHNT and YYREEE (reference sequence). CDR3 length: 15 residues. Trimming left V 2 bases short and J 4 bases short, with 15 bases between. CDR3 nucleotide sequence: TGTGCCAGCAGCTTCGTATCACGAGCGGGAGAGACCCAGTACTTC. Its protein product is CASSFVSRAGETQYF.

This chain links TRBV2 with TRBJ2-1, with D possibly matching TRBD1 (6 bases). The CDR3 extends over 14 amino acids. V was cut by 6 bases and J by 2 bases, with 11 bases left in between. Germline loops: CDR1 SNHLY, CDR2 FYNNEI. The CDR3 sequence: CASRKDSTYNEQFF. The DNA of the CDR3 is TGTGCCAGCAGAAAGGACAGTACCTACAATGAGCAGTTCTTC.

The chain links TRBV18 to TRBJ2-1, with D unclear. Deletions cut 7 bases from V and 9 bases from J, with 13 bases between. The CDR3 spans 12 residues. Germline CDR1 reads KGHSH; CDR2 reads LQKENI. CDR3 amino acids: CASWRDSTEQFF. The CDR3, as DNA: TGTGCCAGCTGGAGAGATAGCACTGAGCAGTTCTTC.

The chain combines TRBV7-2 with TRBJ2-1; 7 bases agree with TRBD2. Germline trimming cut 2 bases from V and 8 bases from J; bases unmatched to any gene: 9. This CDR3 spans 15 amino acids. CDR1 SGHTA and CDR2 FQGNSA come from the germline V gene. Written as DNA, the CDR3 is TGTGCCAGCAGCTTAATGGGCGGGAGTGGCGATGAGCAGTTCTTC. Translation gives CASSLMGGSGDEQFF.

This chain uses TRBV2 with TRBJ2-2; 13 bases are shared with TRBD2. The CDR3 spans 14 residues. CDR1 is SNHLY, CDR2 FYNNEI, per germline. J gave up 9 bases and V 6 bases, and 4 bases lay outside the gene matches. The CDR3 DNA is TGTGCCAGCAGGAGGACTAGCGGGAGCTGGGAGCTGTTTTTT. The encoded protein is CASRRTSGSWELFF.

This chain uses TRBV7-2 with TRBJ1-5; 8 positions match TRBD1. Germline V CDR1 and CDR2: SGHTA, FQGNSA. This CDR3 contains 18 residues. V gave up 1 base and J gave up 0 bases; unmatched junction bases: 8. The CDR3 DNA sequence: TGTGCCAGCAGCTTAGTGCTGACAGGGGACGATAGCAATCAGCCCCAGCATTTT. Its translation: CASSLVLTGDDSNQPQHF.

The chain joins TRBV13 to TRBJ1-1; D is perhaps TRBD1 (6 bases). Looked up from germline, CDR1 is PRHDT and CDR2 is FYEKMQ (reference sequence). V lost 5 bases and J lost 10, with 20 bases in between. This CDR3 spans 14 amino acids. CDR3: CASSKGRGEGRAFF. Written as DNA, the CDR3 is TGTGCCAGCAGCAAGGGCAGGGGTGAGGGGCGAGCTTTCTTT.

The chain combines TRBV27 with TRBJ2-7, with TRBD2 identical over 9 bases. Trimming took 2 bases from V and 2 from J; bases not matched to a gene: 16. Looked up from germline, CDR1 is MNHEY and CDR2 is SMNVEV (reference sequence). The CDR3 length is 19 residues. Written as DNA, the CDR3 is TGTGCCAGCAGTTTAGCGGCCAATGCCTTTCGCGGGAGGGCCTACGAGCAGTACTTC. Its protein product is CASSLAANAFRGRAYEQYF.